The table lists the clone carrying this T cell receptor (beta chain) with a few counts. This entry belongs to a study of response to subunit inactivated influenza vaccine. TCRdb fed the RT-PCR reads into MiXCR, producing one record per CDR3 protein. The sample lists 200,000 to 300,000 distinct CDR3 sequences, 12% occurring once. The CDR3 is 14 amino acids. V lost 1 base and J 4 bases, leaving 9 bases between the germline ends. CDR1 is SGHRS, CDR2 YFSETQ, per germline. The receptor was isolated from a man aged 50 or older who received an inactivated influenza vaccine. The sequencing here drew on non-naive T cells sorted from PBMCs, taken roughly 2 weeks before vaccination. The chain uses TRBV5-1 and TRBJ2-1; D possibly corresponds to TRBD2 (5 bases). CDR3 DNA: TGCGCCAGCAGCTTGCACGGGGATTACAATGAGCAGTTCTTC. It specifies CASSLHGDYNEQFF.